This T cell receptor beta chain was retrieved from a study of cytomegalovirus exposure and HLA in healthy donors. Regarding this clone: Its specificity is not known.

PCR employed 60 Vbeta and 13 Jbeta primers. Sequencing used immunoSEQ multiplex PCR; TCRdb keeps in-frame clones, though not all of them. Of around 140,000 clones listed, over 60% are singletons. Study results and caveats: As confirmed in vitro, a few CMV-associated chains were specific for CMV antigens.

Trimming pared 5 bases from V and 0 bases from J, leaving 8 bases between. The CDR3 is made up of 14 amino acids. CDR1 and CDR2 (germline): MNHEY, SVGAGI. This clonotype originated in a woman under 30 in good health and CMV-seronegative. The sequenced sample consisted of PBMCs. The chain uses TRBV6-5 and TRBJ1-3; D gene ambiguous. The CDR3 spells CASSPGFSGNTIYF. The CDR3 coding sequence is TGTGCCAGCAGTCCCGGGTTCTCTGGAAACACCATATATTTT.